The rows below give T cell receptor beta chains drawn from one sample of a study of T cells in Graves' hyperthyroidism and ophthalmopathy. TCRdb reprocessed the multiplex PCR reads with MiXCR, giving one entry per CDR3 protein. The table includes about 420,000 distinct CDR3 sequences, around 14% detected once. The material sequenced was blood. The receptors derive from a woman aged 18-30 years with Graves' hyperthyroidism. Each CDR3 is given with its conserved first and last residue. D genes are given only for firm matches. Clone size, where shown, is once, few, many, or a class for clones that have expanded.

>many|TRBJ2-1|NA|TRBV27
CASSWGALGANEQFF
TGTGCCAGCAGCTGGGGGGCCCTGGGTGCCAATGAGCAGTTCTTC
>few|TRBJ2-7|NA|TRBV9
CASSVGPLTAKDEQYF
TGTGCCAGCAGCGTAGGTCCGTTGACAGCCAAAGACGAGCAGTACTTC
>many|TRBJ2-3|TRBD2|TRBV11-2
CASSAGGRRDTQYF
TGTGCCAGCAGCGCGGGGGGGCGCAGGGATACGCAGTATTTT
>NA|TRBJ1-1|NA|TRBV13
CASSDFGGEQNRAFF
TGTGCCAGCAGTGACTTCGGGGGGGAGCAGAATCGAGCTTTCTTT
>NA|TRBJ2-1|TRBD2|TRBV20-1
CSALLAGGLIYNEQFF
TGCAGTGCCCTACTAGCGGGAGGGTTAATCTACAATGAGCAGTTCTTC
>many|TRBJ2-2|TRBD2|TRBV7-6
CASSLLAESVTGELFF
TGTGCCAGCAGCTTACTAGCGGAGAGTGTTACCGGGGAGCTGTTTTTT
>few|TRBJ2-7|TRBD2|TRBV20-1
CSAREISGTSSYEQYF
TGCAGTGCTAGGGAGATTTCCGGGACTAGCAGCTACGAGCAGTACTTC
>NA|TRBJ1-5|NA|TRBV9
CASSVSKGGEPQHF
TGTGCCAGCAGCGTCTCCAAGGGTGGGGAGCCCCAGCATTTT
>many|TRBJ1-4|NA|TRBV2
CASSYQATNEKLFF
TGTGCCAGCTCGTACCAGGCAACTAATGAAAAACTGTTTTTT
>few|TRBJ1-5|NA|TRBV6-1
CASSHLRRDVDQPQHF
TGTGCCAGCAGCCACCTTCGGAGGGACGTAGATCAGCCCCAGCATTTT
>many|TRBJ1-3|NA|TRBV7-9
CASSPDSNTIYF
TGTGCCAGCAGCCCCGATAGTAACACCATATATTTT
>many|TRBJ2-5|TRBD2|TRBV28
CASSLQSFAGVSPQYF
TGTGCCAGCAGTTTACAGAGTTTCGCGGGGGTATCGCCCCAGTACTTC
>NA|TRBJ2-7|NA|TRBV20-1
CSAPDRSSYEQYF
TGCAGTGCCCCCGACAGAAGCTCCTACGAGCAGTACTTC
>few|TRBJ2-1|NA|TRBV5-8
CASSLVTRINNEQFF
TGTGCCAGCAGCTTAGTGACTAGGATAAACAATGAGCAGTTCTTC
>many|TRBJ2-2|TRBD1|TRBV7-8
CASKRGLGELFF
TGTGCCAGCAAAAGGGGGCTAGGGGAGCTGTTTTTT
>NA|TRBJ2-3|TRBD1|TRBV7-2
CASSLAAGGPPSTDTQYF
TGTGCCAGCAGCTTGGCCGCAGGGGGACCTCCTAGCACAGATACGCAGTATTTT
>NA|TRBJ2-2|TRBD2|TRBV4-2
CASSQDSGTNTGELFF
TGTGCCAGCAGCCAAGATAGCGGGACGAACACCGGGGAGCTGTTTTTT
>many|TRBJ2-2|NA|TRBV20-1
CSASEPTRTGELFF
TGCAGTGCTAGTGAGCCCACCCGCACCGGGGAGCTGTTTTTT
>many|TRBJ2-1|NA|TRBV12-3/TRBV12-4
CASSREGGWNEQFF
TGTGCCAGCTCTAGAGAGGGAGGATGGAATGAGCAGTTCTTC
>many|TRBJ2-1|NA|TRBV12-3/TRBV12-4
CASSFGLVYNEQFF
TGTGCCAGCAGTTTTGGACTGGTTTACAATGAGCAGTTCTTC
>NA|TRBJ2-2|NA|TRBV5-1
CASSSTISGGPNTGELFF
TGCGCCAGCAGCTCCACTATTTCTGGGGGCCCGAACACCGGGGAGCTGTTTTTT
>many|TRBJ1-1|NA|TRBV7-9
CASSPPHTEAFF
TGTGCCAGCAGCCCCCCCCACACTGAAGCTTTCTTT
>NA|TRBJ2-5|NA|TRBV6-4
CAGEQETQYF
TGTGCCGGAGAACAAGAGACCCAGTACTTC
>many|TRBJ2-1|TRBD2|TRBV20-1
CSAKIGLAGNNEQFF
TGCAGTGCCAAAATAGGACTAGCGGGTAACAATGAGCAGTTCTTC
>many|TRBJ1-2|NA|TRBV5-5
CASSLSWAGPSNYGYTF
TGTGCCAGCAGCTTGAGTTGGGCAGGGCCCTCAAACTATGGCTACACCTTC
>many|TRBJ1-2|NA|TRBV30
CAWSVQIPGQYGYTF
TGTGCCTGGAGTGTACAGATACCCGGACAGTATGGCTACACCTTC
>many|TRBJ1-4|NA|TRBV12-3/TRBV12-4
CASSFWGTNEKLFF
TGTGCCAGCAGTTTCTGGGGGACGAACGAAAAACTGTTTTTT
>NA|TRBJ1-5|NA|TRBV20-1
CSASVSGNQPQHF
TGCAGTGCTAGTGTGTCAGGCAATCAGCCCCAGCATTTT
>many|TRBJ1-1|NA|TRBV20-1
CSPKGRLNTEAFF
TGCAGTCCTAAAGGCAGACTGAACACTGAAGCTTTCTTT
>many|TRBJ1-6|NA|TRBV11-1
CASSLATSNSPLHF
TGTGCCAGCAGCTTAGCGACATCGAATTCACCCCTCCACTTT
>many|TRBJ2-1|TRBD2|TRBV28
CASSLTSGATYNEQFF
TGTGCCAGCAGTCTCACTAGCGGGGCCACCTACAATGAGCAGTTCTTC
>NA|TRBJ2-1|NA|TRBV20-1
CSAKDVRGEQFF
TGCAGTGCCAAAGACGTAAGAGGTGAGCAGTTCTTC
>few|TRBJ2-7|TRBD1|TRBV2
CASIPDRGQGYEQYF
TGTGCCAGCATCCCGGATCGGGGACAGGGCTACGAGCAGTACTTC
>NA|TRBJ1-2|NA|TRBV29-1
CSAGGGFYGYTF
TGCAGCGCCGGGGGGGGCTTCTATGGCTACACCTTC
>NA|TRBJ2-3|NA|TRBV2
CASRAAGTDTQYF
TGTGCCAGCAGGGCTGCGGGCACAGATACGCAGTATTTT
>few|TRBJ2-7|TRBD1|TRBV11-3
CASSTRGTGTKAGILVPGYEQYF
TGTGCCAGCAGCACGCGAGGGACAGGGACAAAAGCGGGGATCCTAGTCCCAGGGTACGAGCAGTACTTC
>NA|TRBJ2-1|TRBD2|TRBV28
CASSFAGRVGYNEQFF
TGTGCCAGCAGTTTCGCGGGGAGGGTTGGCTACAATGAGCAGTTCTTC
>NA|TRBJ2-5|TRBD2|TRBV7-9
CASSGTSGGKKETQYF
TGTGCCAGCAGTGGGACTAGCGGGGGGAAGAAAGAGACCCAGTACTTC
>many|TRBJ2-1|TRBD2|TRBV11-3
CASSLAGTSFNEQFF
TGTGCCAGCAGCTTAGCAGGGACTAGCTTTAATGAGCAGTTCTTC
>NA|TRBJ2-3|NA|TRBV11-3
CASSSYWEQGSTDTQYF
TGTGCCAGCAGCTCTTATTGGGAGCAGGGTAGCACAGATACGCAGTATTTT
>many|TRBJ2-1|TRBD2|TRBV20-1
CSARTTGTSRNEQFF
TGCAGTGCTCGTACTACTGGGACTAGCCGAAATGAGCAGTTCTTC
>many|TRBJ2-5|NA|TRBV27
CASSPRGWGEEETQYF
TGTGCCAGCAGTCCCCGGGGTTGGGGGGAGGAGGAGACCCAGTACTTC
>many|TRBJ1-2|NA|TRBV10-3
CAISDPDSLYGYTF
TGTGCCATCAGTGACCCGGACAGCTTATATGGCTACACCTTC